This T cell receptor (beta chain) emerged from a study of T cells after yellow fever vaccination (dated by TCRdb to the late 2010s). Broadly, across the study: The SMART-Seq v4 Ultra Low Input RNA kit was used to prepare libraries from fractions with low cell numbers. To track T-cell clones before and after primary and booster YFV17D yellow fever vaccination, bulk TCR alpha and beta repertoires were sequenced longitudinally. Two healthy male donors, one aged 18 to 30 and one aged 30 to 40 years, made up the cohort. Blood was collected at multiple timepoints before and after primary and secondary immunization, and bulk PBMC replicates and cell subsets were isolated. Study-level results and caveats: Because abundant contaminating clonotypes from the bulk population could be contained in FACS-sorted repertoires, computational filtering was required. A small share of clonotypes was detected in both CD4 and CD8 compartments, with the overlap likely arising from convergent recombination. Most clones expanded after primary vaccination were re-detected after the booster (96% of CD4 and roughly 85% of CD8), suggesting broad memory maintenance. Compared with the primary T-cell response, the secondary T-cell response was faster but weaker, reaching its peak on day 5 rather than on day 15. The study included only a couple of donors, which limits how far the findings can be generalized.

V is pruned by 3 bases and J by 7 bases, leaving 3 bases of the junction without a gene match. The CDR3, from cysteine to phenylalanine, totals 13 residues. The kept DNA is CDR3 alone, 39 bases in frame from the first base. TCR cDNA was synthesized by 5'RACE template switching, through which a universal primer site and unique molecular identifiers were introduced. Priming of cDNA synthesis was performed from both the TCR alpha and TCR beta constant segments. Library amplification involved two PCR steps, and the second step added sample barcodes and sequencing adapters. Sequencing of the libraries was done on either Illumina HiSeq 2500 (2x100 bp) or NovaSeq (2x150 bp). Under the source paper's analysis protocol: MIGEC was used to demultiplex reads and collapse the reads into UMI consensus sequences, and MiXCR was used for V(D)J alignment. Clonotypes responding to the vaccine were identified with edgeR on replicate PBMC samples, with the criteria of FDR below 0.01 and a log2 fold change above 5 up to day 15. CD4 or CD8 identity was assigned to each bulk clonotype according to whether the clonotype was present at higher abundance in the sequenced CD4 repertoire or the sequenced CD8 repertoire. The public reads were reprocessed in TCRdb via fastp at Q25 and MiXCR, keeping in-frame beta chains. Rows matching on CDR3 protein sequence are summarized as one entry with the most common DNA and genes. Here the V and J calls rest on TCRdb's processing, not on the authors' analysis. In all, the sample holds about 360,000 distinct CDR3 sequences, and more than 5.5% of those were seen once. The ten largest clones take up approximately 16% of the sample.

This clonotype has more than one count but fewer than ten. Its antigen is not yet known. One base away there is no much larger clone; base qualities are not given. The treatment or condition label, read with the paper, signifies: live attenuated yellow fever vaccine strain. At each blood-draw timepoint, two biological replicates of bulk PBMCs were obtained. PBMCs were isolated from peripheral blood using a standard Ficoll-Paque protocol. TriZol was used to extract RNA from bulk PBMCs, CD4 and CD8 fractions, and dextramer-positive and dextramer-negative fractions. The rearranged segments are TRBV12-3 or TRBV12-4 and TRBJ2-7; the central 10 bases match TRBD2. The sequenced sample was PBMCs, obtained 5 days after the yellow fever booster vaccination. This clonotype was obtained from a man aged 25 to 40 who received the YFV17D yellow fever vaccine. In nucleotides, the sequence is TGTGCCAGCAGTTTTCTAGCGGGAGATGAGCAGTACTTC. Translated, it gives CASSFLAGDEQYF.